This entry lists 13 T cell receptor beta chains sequenced from one sample in a study of Ad26.COV2.S vaccination and SARS-CoV-2 variants. The repertoire was sequenced with immunoSEQ multiplex PCR; TCRdb's copy has only in-frame clones and lacks some. The sample includes around 450,000 clones, 90% seen only once; the top ten take less than 5.5%. The treatment was: 15 to 20 received Ad26.COV2.S at low or high dose, single or two shots; 5 received placebo; per-sample allocation not given. Sampling was performed 63 days after the first vaccine or placebo injection. Sequencing used peripheral blood, obtained in a trial of Ad26.COV2.S vaccine versus placebo. Receptors originate from a person between 18 and 65 years old who received the Ad26.COV2.S COVID-19 vaccine or a placebo.

This chain connects TRBV9 to TRBJ2-2, with 9 bases that match TRBD2. This CDR3 comprises 16 residues. V lost 4 bases and J lost 0; bases outside the gene matches: 4. Per germline, CDR1 SGDLS and CDR2 YYNGEE. CDR3 sequence reads: CASSPRLAANTGELFF. Written as DNA, the CDR3 is TGTGCCAGCAGCCCCAGACTAGCGGCGAACACCGGGGAGCTGTTTTTT.

V is TRBV27 and J is TRBJ2-3; 7 positions match TRBD2. CDR1 is MNHEY, CDR2 SMNVEV, per germline (reference sequence). J lost 4 bases, V lost 3 bases, and 16 bases had no gene match. The CDR3 runs to 18 residues. CDR3 amino acids: CASSFTRPGKRGPDTQYF. The CDR3 DNA sequence: TGTGCCAGCAGTTTCACACGACCGGGCAAGCGGGGCCCAGATACGCAGTATTTT.

This clone has just one count. The V call is TRBV6-5, the J call TRBJ2-1; TRBD1 might be the D (5 bases). CDR3 length: 14 amino acids. The V gene's germline CDR1 is MNHEY and CDR2 SVGAGI. V was cut by 9 bases and J by 5 bases, with 17 bases left in between. The CDR3 DNA sequence: TGTGCCAGTCAGGGAATCGGGTCCAACAATGAGCAGTTCTTC. It is translated as CASQGIGSNNEQFF.

The CDR3 region is CASSLALLTGENTEAFF. For the CDR3, the DNA is TGTGCCAGCAGCTTAGCGCTTCTAACAGGTGAGAACACTGAAGCTTTCTTT. The V call is TRBV11-1, the J call TRBJ1-1; perhaps TRBD1 as D (5 bases). The CDR3 length is 17 residues. V was cut by 0 bases and J by 1 base, with 15 bases left in between. CDR1 SGHAT and CDR2 FQDESV come from the germline V gene (reference sequence).

This clone appeared a single time. The chain recombines TRBV20-1 with TRBJ2-1; 7 nucleotides line up with TRBD2. With 3 bases clipped from V and 4 bases from J, the junction kept 6 bases outside the gene matches. Germline-derived CDR1 and CDR2 are DFQATT and SNEGSKA (reference sequence). This CDR3 is 14 amino acids long. The CDR3 DNA reads as TGCAGTGCTAGTACCGGACTAGAGTACAATGAGCAGTTCTTC. This gives the protein CSASTGLEYNEQFF.

This chain connects TRBV3-1 (or the pseudogene TRBV3-2) to TRBJ2-7, with TRBD2 matching 8 bases. The V and J ends lost 2 bases and 5 bases, in that order; junction bases with no gene match: 5. Germline CDR1 is LGHDT and CDR2 is YNNKEL (reference sequence). This CDR3 has 14 amino acids. The CDR3 nucleotides read TGTGCCAGCAGCCAATTAGCGGGAACGGACGAGCAGTACTTC. Protein sequence: CASSQLAGTDEQYF.

The chain recombines TRBV15 with TRBJ2-1; 8 bases line up with TRBD2. Looked up from germline, CDR1 is LNHNV and CDR2 is YYDKDF (reference sequence). Germline trimming cut 0 bases from V and 7 bases from J; bases unmatched to any gene: 5. The CDR3 runs to 15 residues. The CDR3 loop is CATSRDREGENEQFF. The CDR3 DNA reads TGTGCCACCAGCAGAGATCGGGAGGGAGAGAATGAGCAGTTCTTC.

The rearrangement joins TRBV27 to TRBJ2-2; D might be TRBD2 (6 bases). V was clipped by 3 bases and J by 4 bases, with 12 bases between them. The CDR3 is 15 amino acids. In germline, CDR1 is MNHEY, CDR2 SMNVEV (reference sequence). CDR3 sequence (DNA): TGTGCCAGCAGTTTTCGTGGGGAGGTCACCGGGGAGCTGTTTTTT. As protein: CASSFRGEVTGELFF.

The chain joins TRBV7-3 to TRBJ2-1, with TRBD2 identical over 8 bases. This CDR3 spans 14 amino acids. Losses at the gene ends were 2 bases for V and 9 bases for J; bases not matched to a gene: 6. Per the germline V gene, CDR1 is SGHTA and CDR2 is FQGTGA. The CDR3 loop is CASSLSLAGGEQFF. For the CDR3, the DNA is TGTGCCAGCAGCTTATCTTTGGCGGGAGGTGAGCAGTTCTTC.

The chain carries TRBV30 and TRBJ1-4, with no clear D. This CDR3 spans 15 amino acids. Germline lookup yields CDR1 GTSNPN and CDR2 SVGIG (reference sequence). Trimming removed 2 bases at V and 0 bases at J, with 10 bases between. CDR3 region: CAWSQDVATNEKLFF. The CDR3 nucleotides are TGTGCCTGGAGTCAGGACGTGGCAACTAATGAAAAACTGTTTTTT.

This chain uses TRBV4-1 with TRBJ2-3; 7 nucleotides line up with TRBD1. The CDR3 sequence is 15 residues long. Germline assignment: CDR1 MGHRA and CDR2 YSYEKL. Unmatched junction bases numbered 9, after V lost 5 bases and J lost 4 bases. The CDR3, as DNA: TGCGCCAGCAGCATTCGTTCCGGGACAGCAGATACGCAGTATTTT. This translates into CASSIRSGTADTQYF.

This chain uses TRBV7-2 with TRBJ2-3; 10 nucleotides match TRBD2. The CDR3 is made up of 18 amino acids. CDR1 and CDR2 (germline): SGHTA, FQGNSA. V lost 4 bases, J lost 4 bases, and 14 bases stayed unmatched. The CDR3 protein is CASSSSWTSGGGPDTQYF. For the CDR3, the DNA is TGTGCCAGCAGCTCAAGCTGGACTAGCGGAGGTGGGCCAGATACGCAGTATTTT.

The chain has TRBV6-2 or TRBV6-3 and TRBJ2-3; D perhaps matches TRBD2 (5 bases). There are 16 residues in the CDR3. Looked up from germline, CDR1 is MNHEY and CDR2 is SVGEGT. Trimming took off 4 bases at V and 6 bases at J, with 20 bases between the two ends. CDR3 protein: CASSLSTKGWEDTQYF. The CDR3 DNA sequence: TGTGCCAGCAGTTTATCTACTAAGGGTTGGGAGGATACGCAGTATTTT.